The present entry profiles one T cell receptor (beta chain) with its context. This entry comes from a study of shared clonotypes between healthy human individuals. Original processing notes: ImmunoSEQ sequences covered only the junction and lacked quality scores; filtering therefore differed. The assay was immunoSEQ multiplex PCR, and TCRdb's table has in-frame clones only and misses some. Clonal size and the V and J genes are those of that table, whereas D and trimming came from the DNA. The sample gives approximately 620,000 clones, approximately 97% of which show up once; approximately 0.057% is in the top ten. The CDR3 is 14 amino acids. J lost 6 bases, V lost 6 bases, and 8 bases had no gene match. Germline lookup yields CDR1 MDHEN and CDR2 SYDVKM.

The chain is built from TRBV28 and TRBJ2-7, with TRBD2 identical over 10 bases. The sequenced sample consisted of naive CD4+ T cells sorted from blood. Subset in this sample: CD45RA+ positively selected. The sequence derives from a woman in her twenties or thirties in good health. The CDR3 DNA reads TGTGCCAGCAGCTTGGATAGCGGGAGGCGCGAGCAGTACTTC. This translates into CASSLDSGRREQYF.